The sequence of this T cell receptor (beta chain) was determined in a study of blood T cell repertoires in COVID-19 (dated by TCRdb to about 2020). General notes on the study: The collaborator samples originated in the United States, Italy and Spain and spanned the acute and convalescent phases of COVID-19. The prospective study material was composed of cDNA or gDNA derived from T cells, B-cell-depleted T cells, or PBMCs. Subjects who had been exposed to COVID-19, were actively infected with it, or had recovered from it provided the deeply sampled blood TCRbeta repertoires that made up the dataset. The repertoires were released in a freely available public database meant as a resource for research on the immune response to SARS-CoV-2. Samples were obtained from the ongoing ImmuneRACE study (first 160 participants) and from 950 to 1,500 subjects provided by 6 global collaborators. Nearly every sample came with metadata listing a de-identified subject ID, COVID-19 status, age in years and sex. Where available, HLA class I and class II types were obtained from metadata supplied by the sample provider rather than from assay-based typing. What the authors observed across the whole study: The amount of clinical and demographic metadata varied by source and participant and was provided uncurated.

Whole blood was collected in K2EDTA tubes by collaborating institutions according to the institutions' own protocols. For TCRbeta analysis, collaborator samples were shipped as frozen whole blood, as isolated PBMCs, or as DNA extracted from either sample type. In the case of this clone: Its recognized antigen is unknown. No much larger clone is present one base from it, and per-base qualities are unavailable.

The immunoSEQ Assay, a bias-controlled multiplex PCR, was used to amplify TCRbeta CDR3 regions from genomic DNA. As for how the authors treated the data: Nucleated cell counts per sample were estimated from amplification of reference gene primers within the assay. Sequence reads were collapsed and filtered to measure the absolute abundance of every unique TCRbeta CDR3 rearrangement. For each sample, productive Simpson clonality was calculated as the square root of Simpson's diversity index across productive rearrangements. Held by TCRdb, this immuneACCESS table contains in-frame sequences only and omits some clones. Under half of the omission traces to an unresolved V gene where checked; the cause of the rest is unknown. That table is the source of V, J and clone size, and D and trimming were worked out from the DNA. In this sample the table shows 95,000 to 150,000 clones, about four fifths of which occur a single time. Together, the top ten hold about 6% of the sample.

Taken from the germline V gene, the CDR1 and CDR2 loops are SGHRS and YFSETQ. A distance of 15 bases separates the germline ends of V and J, which lose 0 bases and 5 bases respectively. The CDR3 runs 17 amino acids, cysteine and phenylalanine included. Only the CDR3 portion is preserved as DNA: 51 bases, with reading frame beginning at the first base. Sequenced: peripheral blood. The receptor was isolated from a man at least 80 years old with active or convalescent COVID-19. The chain couples TRBV5-1 to TRBJ1-6, with TRBD1 as a weak D call on 5 bases. CDR3 reads: CASSLVGGGGNNSPLHF. The DNA sequence follows: TGCGCCAGCAGCTTGGTCGGGGGAGGCGGTAATAATTCACCCCTCCACTTT.